The subject of this entry is one T cell receptor (beta chain). Its target is not known. This sample was taken from a study of shared clonotypes between healthy human individuals. For the study at large: Each donor's CD4 naive and CD4 memory cells filled three plates apiece, CD8 naive two, and CD8 memory one.

Whole-study results and caveats: Sorted-subset samples were not fully sequenced, rarefaction indicated. A generally larger estimated richness was seen in naive subsets than in memory subsets. Generation probabilities of non-shared clonotypes were lower (relative to those shared by all four donors).

This table comes from immunoSEQ multiplex PCR, and its TCRdb copy is limited to in-frame clones, with some not included. The table includes a few hundred thousand clones, around 87% detected once. CDR3 length: 14 residues. Trimming shortened V by 5 bases and J by 3 bases, and 13 bases separated the two germline ends. Per the germline V gene, CDR1 is MDHEN and CDR2 is SYDVKM. The chain recombines TRBV28 with TRBJ2-5, with D possibly matching TRBD1 (5 bases). The specimen sequenced was memory CD8+ T cells sorted from blood. Subset of the sample: CD45RO+ cells pooled with CCR7-negative TemRA cells. This sequence was found in a man younger than 35 in good health. CDR3 sequence reads: CASSPTGLEETQYF. CDR3 bases: TGTGCCAGCAGTCCAACAGGCTTAGAAGAGACCCAGTACTTC.